Detailed here is one TCR beta chain. Its specificity is unknown. Other DNA sequences in this specimen translate into the identical CDR3. V lost 5 bases, J lost 7 bases, and 4 bases stayed unmatched. CDR3 length equals 14 residues. Germline V CDR1 and CDR2: SGDLS, YYNGEE. The data derive from a study of cytomegalovirus exposure and HLA in healthy donors. Study-level points and caveats: In vitro checks showed that a few CMV-associated chains really do target CMV antigens. When a later analysis compared HLA-associated TCR beta chains with equally common others, the HLA-associated chains turned out to be more clonally expanded and to have lower generation probabilities.

PCR amplification relied on 60 Vbeta primers (plus 13 Jbeta primers). TCRdb keeps only in-frame clones here, not all; method: immunoSEQ multiplex PCR. The sample contains around 150,000 clones, 79% of which appear only once. Sequenced material: PBMCs. The chain joins TRBV9 to TRBJ1-6, with 9 bases aligning to TRBD1. This receptor was obtained from a man aged 50 or older in good health and CMV-seropositive. This CDR3 is CASSLGQGNSPLHF. The CDR3 nucleotides read TGTGCCAGCAGTTTGGGACAGGGAAATTCACCCCTCCACTTT.